A single sample gave rise to the 15 T cell receptor beta chains below, sequenced in a study of T cells of healthy individuals. TCRdb called the 5' RACE reads again in MiXCR, with one record for every CDR3 protein. The sample holds about 100,000 distinct CDR3 sequences, under 20% seen once. All receptors come from a human donor in good health.

Only one count was recorded for this clonotype. This rearrangement joins TRBV6-6 to TRBJ2-2, with 10 bases lining up with TRBD2. CDR1 and CDR2 (germline): MNHNY, SVGAGI (reference sequence). This CDR3 contains 14 residues. Unmatched junction bases numbered 7, after V lost 7 bases and J lost 8 bases. CDR3 sequence: CASTWTSGRGELFF. In DNA, the CDR3 is TGTGCCAGCACCTGGACTAGCGGAAGGGGGGAGCTGTTTTTT.

This clonotype was counted a few times. The CDR3 nucleotides are TGTGCCAGCAGCCCGACTAGCGGGAGGGTTGAAGATTTAACGACCCAGTACTTC. This sequence encodes CASSPTSGRVEDLTTQYF. This chain uses TRBV4-2 with TRBJ2-5; 14 positions match TRBD2. With 4 bases clipped from V and 7 bases from J, the junction kept 14 bases outside the gene matches. Germline values: CDR1 LGHNA, CDR2 YNFKEQ. The CDR3 totals 18 residues.

This clonotype has just a few counts. The junction departs from germline at one end; a sequencing error may be responsible. This CDR3 is CSPSGGTTDTQYF. The CDR3, as DNA: TGCAGTCCTAGCGGGGGGACCACAGATACGCAGTATTTT. The chain carries TRBV20-1 and TRBJ2-3, with 11 bases fitting TRBD2. The CDR3 is 13 residues long. Looked up from germline, CDR1 is DFQATT and CDR2 is SNEGSKA (reference sequence).

This clonotype was counted ten times or more. The chain carries TRBV27 and TRBJ1-4; D remains ambiguous. The germline CDR1 and CDR2 sequences are MNHEY and SMNVEV (reference sequence). V was cut by 6 bases and J by 0 bases, with 8 bases left in between. The CDR3 totals 14 residues. The CDR3 DNA reads as TGTGCCAGCAGGATACTTGCAACTAATGAAAAACTGTTTTTT. Translating it yields CASRILATNEKLFF. Using reference TRBV27 and TRBJ1-4 for the parts outside the CDR3, the full variable domain is EAQVTQNPRYLITVTGKKLTVTCSQNMNHEYMSWYRQDPGLGLRQIYYSMNVEVTDKGDVPEGYKVSRKEKRNFPLILESPSPNQTSLYFCASRILATNEKLFFGSGTQLSVL.

This clonotype was counted at least ten times. J is TRBJ2-5 and V is TRBV18, with D uncertain. This CDR3 spans 13 amino acids. Trimming stripped 4 bases from V and 4 bases from J, with 10 bases between. The germline V gene has CDR1 KGHSH and CDR2 LQKENI. The CDR3, as DNA: TGTGCCAGCTCACAGGTGGGCCTAGAGACCCAGTACTTC. It is translated as CASSQVGLETQYF.

This clonotype was picked up a small number of times. V and J are TRBV20-1 and TRBJ2-3; no clear D gene. Germline lookup yields CDR1 DFQATT and CDR2 SNEGSKA (reference sequence). CDR3 length equals 11 residues. The V gene lost 3 bases and the J gene lost 4 bases, with 5 bases spanning the gap. The DNA for the CDR3 is TGCAGTGCTAGTTGGCCAGATACGCAGTATTTT. It translates to CSASWPDTQYF.

The CDR3 here is CATSDLDRGMNEQFF. The CDR3 DNA reads as TGTGCCACCAGTGATTTGGACAGGGGGATGAATGAGCAGTTCTTC. V usage is TRBV24-1 and J usage is TRBJ2-1; 9 bases map to TRBD1. The CDR3 covers 15 residues. Trimming cost V 0 bases and J 7 bases; bases outside gene matches: 3. CDR1 and CDR2 from the germline V gene are KGHDR and SFDVKD.

In its sample, this clonotype was seen a few times. CDR3 residues: CASSPPGGLYEQYF. In nucleotides, the CDR3 is TGTGCCAGCAGTCCCCCGGGGGGGCTCTACGAGCAGTACTTC. The V gene is TRBV28, the J gene TRBJ2-7; 8 bases are shared with TRBD2. This CDR3 comprises 14 residues. The germline V gene has CDR1 MDHEN and CDR2 SYDVKM. The V gene end was trimmed by 5 bases and the J gene end by 3 bases; junction bases not matched to a gene: 6.

V usage is TRBV6-5 and J usage is TRBJ2-1; 12 nucleotides align to TRBD1. The CDR3 extends over 18 amino acids. V trimming: 2 bases; J trimming: 5 bases; junction bases outside the gene matches: 10. Germline V gene sequence: CDR1 MNHEY, CDR2 SVGAGI. Here the CDR3 DNA reads TGTGCCAGCAGTTACGCCGGGACAGGGGGCGACCTTGACAATGAGCAGTTCTTC. Amino acids: CASSYAGTGGDLDNEQFF.

This sequence joins TRBV4-1 and TRBJ1-5; 7 bases fit TRBD1. The CDR3 spans 16 residues. Germline values: CDR1 MGHRA, CDR2 YSYEKL. Trimming at V came to 1 base and at J to 4 bases, leaving 7 bases not matched to a gene. The CDR3 region has the DNA TGCGCCAGCAGCCAAGCGACAGGGAGTTTGAATCAGCCCCAGCATTTT. Protein product: CASSQATGSLNQPQHF.

The sample holds a few counts of this clonotype. The CDR3 bases are TGTGCCAGCAGTGCCGGACAGTACACTGAAGCTTTCTTT. It encodes CASSAGQYTEAFF. The chain employs TRBV6-5 and TRBJ1-1, with a possible D match to TRBD1 (6 bases). The V and J ends lost 5 bases and 3 bases respectively, with 10 bases between them. The CDR3 has 13 amino acids. CDR1 MNHEY and CDR2 SVGAGI come from the germline V gene.

This clonotype was observed a few times. This chain uses TRBV28 with TRBJ2-7; D unresolved. Germline CDR1 is MDHEN and CDR2 is SYDVKM. The V end was cut by 7 bases, the J end by 1 base, with 14 bases between. The CDR3 is 14 amino acids. The CDR3 nucleotides read TGTGCCAGCATGGTGAGAGACTTGTCCTACGAGCAGTACTTC. Its translation is CASMVRDLSYEQYF.

The chain joins TRBV27 to TRBJ2-2, with D uncertain. Germline lookup yields CDR1 MNHEY and CDR2 SMNVEV (reference sequence). This CDR3 contains 14 residues. V was clipped by 6 bases and J by 3 bases, with 11 bases between them. In DNA form, the CDR3 reads TGTGCCAGCAGACTAACGATAGACACCGGGGAGCTGTTTTTT. This sequence encodes CASRLTIDTGELFF.

The rearrangement joins TRBV9 to TRBJ1-1, with a weak D call TRBD1 (5 bases). The CDR3 covers 13 residues. Per germline, CDR1 SGDLS and CDR2 YYNGEE. Trimming removed 0 bases at V and 4 bases at J, with 7 bases between. CDR3 bases: TGTGCCAGCAGCGTAGGCCAGGGCACTGAAGCTTTCTTT. Protein sequence: CASSVGQGTEAFF.

The V and J genes are TRBV6-2 or TRBV6-3 and TRBJ2-5; 9 bases align to TRBD2. The trim removed 7 bases at V and 1 base at J, leaving 4 bases unmatched. The CDR3 loop spans 14 amino acids. Germline V gives CDR1 MNHEY, CDR2 SVGEGT. CDR3 in DNA: TGTGCCAGCAACCTAGCGGGGCCCCAAGAGACCCAGTACTTC. This translates into CASNLAGPQETQYF.